The following is a T cell receptor (beta chain) sequence with its context. Its cognate antigen is unknown. This CDR3 comprises 16 residues. The germline gives CDR1 SEHNR, CDR2 FQNEAQ (reference sequence). J was trimmed by 1 base and V by 4 bases; bases with no gene match: 6. This specimen comes from a study of T cell responses to AZD1222 COVID-19 vaccine. Findings of the study overall: The donor cohort was predominantly white British with a female majority, and clonal diversity may have been underestimated.

Clones were read by immunoSEQ multiplex PCR, and TCRdb kept only the in-frame ones, dropping some. Counted here are some 130,000 clones, approximately 92% occurring once; the ten biggest clones make up approximately 6.8%. The sample was peripheral blood, taken 28 days after the second AZD1222 dose. This TCR was recovered from an adult who received the AZD1222 COVID-19 vaccine. The V gene is TRBV7-9, the J gene TRBJ1-3; TRBD1 matches at 8 bases. CDR3 sequence reads: CASSYGQGFSGNTIYF. CDR3 bases: TGTGCCAGCAGCTACGGACAGGGCTTTTCTGGAAACACCATATATTTT.